This TCR beta chain was identified during a study of follicular helper T cells after annual influenza vaccination. Findings and caveats of the study: Successive annual vaccinations recalled a recurrent oligoclonal ICOS+CD38+ cTfh response with influenza-specific clonotypes.

CDR1 is SGHTA and CDR2 is FQGTGA in the germline V gene. V lost 5 bases, J lost 3 bases, and 11 bases stayed unmatched. The CDR3 is 16 amino acids. Here immunoSEQ multiplex PCR was the method, and the copy in TCRdb shows in-frame clones only, minus some. This sample has 28,000 or so clones; roughly 80% occur once, and the top ten carry roughly 1.1%. Time point given: 2014-2015 season, pre-vaccination. Points on this clone: Its antigen is not known.

This clonotype was sampled from an adult who received the influenza vaccine. The sequences come from CXCR5+ CD38- circulating T follicular helper cells from blood, collected on the day of influenza vaccination. Subset indicated: circulating Tfh, non-naive CD4+CXCR5+PD-1+ (ICOS+CD38+ or ICOS-CD38-). The V call is TRBV7-3, the J call TRBJ2-7; 9 bases line up with TRBD2. CDR3 in amino acids: CASSKWASGVNYEQYF. CDR3 DNA sequence: TGTGCCAGCAGCAAGTGGGCTAGCGGGGTAAACTACGAGCAGTACTTC.